Each of the 2 T cell receptor beta chains below was sequenced from the same sample in a study of T cells in Graves' hyperthyroidism and ophthalmopathy. RNA transcripts yielded amplified TCR beta CDR3 regions. First-round RT-PCR of the TCR CDR3 relied on the HTBI primer set. TCRdb processed the multiplex PCR reads anew with MiXCR; each CDR3 protein has one entry. The table shows around 500,000 distinct CDR3 sequences, with 15% to 20% occurring only once. The sample was blood. The receptors shown here come from a woman aged 25-40 years with Graves' ophthalmopathy.

V and J are TRBV11-2 and TRBJ2-1, with a weak D call TRBD2 (5 bases). V lost 3 bases, J lost 10 bases, and 13 bases lay in between. The CDR3 has 13 residues. Germline V gene lookup returns CDR1 SGHAT and CDR2 FQNNGV. This chain's CDR3 is CASSFPSAEEQFF. The CDR3 DNA is TGTGCCAGCAGCTTCCCTTCAGCGGAGGAGCAGTTCTTC.

This clonotype was recorded many times. The CDR3 region is CAIRDRDGYEQYF. CDR3 DNA sequence: TGTGCCATCAGGGACCGAGATGGGTACGAGCAGTACTTC. This chain joins TRBV10-3 and TRBJ2-7, with D unclear. The CDR3 is 13 amino acids. Germline-derived CDR1 and CDR2 are ENHRY and SYGVKD. V was pared by 6 bases and J by 4 bases, with 13 bases between.